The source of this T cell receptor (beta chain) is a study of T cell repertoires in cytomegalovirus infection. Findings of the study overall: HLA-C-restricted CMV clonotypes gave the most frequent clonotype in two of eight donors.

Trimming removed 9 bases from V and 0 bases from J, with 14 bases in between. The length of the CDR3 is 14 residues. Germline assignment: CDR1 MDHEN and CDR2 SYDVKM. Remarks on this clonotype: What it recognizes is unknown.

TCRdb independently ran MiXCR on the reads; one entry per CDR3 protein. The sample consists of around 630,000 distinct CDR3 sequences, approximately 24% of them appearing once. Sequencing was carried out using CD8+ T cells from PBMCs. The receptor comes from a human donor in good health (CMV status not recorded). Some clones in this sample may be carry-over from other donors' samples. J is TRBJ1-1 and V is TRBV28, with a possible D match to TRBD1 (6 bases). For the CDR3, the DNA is TGTGCCAGGGGCCGGGACATGATGAACACTGAAGCTTTCTTT. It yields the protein CARGRDMMNTEAFF.